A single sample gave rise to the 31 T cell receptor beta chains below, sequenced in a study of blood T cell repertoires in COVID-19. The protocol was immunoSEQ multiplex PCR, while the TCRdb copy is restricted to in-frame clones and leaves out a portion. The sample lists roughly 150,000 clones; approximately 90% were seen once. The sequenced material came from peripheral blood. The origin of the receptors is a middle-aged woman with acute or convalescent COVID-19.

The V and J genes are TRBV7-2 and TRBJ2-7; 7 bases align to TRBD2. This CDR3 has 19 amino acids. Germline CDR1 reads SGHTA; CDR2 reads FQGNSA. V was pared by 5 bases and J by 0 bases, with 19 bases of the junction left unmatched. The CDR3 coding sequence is TGTGCCAGCAGCCAGCTTAGTAGCCCGGGACTAAGGAGCTCCTACGAGCAGTACTTC. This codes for CASSQLSSPGLRSSYEQYF.

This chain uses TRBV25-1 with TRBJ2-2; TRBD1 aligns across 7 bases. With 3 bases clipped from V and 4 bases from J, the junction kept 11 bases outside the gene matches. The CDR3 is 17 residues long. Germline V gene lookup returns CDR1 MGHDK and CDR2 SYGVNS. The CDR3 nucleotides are TGTGCCAGCAGTGACCTGGACAGGAGCCTACCCACCGGGGAGCTGTTTTTT. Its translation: CASSDLDRSLPTGELFF.

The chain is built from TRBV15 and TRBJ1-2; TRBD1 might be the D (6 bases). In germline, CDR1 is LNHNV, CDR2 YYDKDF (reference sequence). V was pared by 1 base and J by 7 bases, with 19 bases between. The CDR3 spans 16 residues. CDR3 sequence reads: CATSRVPGHALGGYTF. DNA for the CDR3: TGTGCCACCAGCAGAGTCCCGGGACATGCCCTGGGTGGCTACACCTTC.

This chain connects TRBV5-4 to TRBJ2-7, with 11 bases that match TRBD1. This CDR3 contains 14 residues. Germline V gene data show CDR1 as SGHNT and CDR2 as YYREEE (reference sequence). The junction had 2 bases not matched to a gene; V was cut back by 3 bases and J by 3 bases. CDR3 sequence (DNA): TGTGCCAGCAGCTCGGGACAGGGGGGCTACGAGCAGTACTTC. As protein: CASSSGQGGYEQYF.

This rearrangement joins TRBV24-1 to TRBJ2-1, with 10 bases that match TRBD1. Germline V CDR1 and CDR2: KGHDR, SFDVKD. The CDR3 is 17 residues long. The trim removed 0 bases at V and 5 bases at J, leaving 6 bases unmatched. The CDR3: CATSDLMSGTGDNEQFF. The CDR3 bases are TGTGCCACCAGTGATTTGATGTCCGGGACAGGGGACAATGAGCAGTTCTTC.

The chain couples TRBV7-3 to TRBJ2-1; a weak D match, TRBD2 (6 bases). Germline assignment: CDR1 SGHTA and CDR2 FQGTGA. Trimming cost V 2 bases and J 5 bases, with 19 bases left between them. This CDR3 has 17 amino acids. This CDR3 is CASSLLGGAGPNNEQFF. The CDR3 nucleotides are TGTGCCAGCAGCTTACTGGGCGGGGCAGGGCCGAACAATGAGCAGTTCTTC.

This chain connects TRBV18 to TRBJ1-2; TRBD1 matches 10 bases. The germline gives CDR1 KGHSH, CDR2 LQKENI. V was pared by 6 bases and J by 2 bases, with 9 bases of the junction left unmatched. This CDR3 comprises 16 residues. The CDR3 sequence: CASSSGQGLPNYGYTF. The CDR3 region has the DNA TGTGCCAGCTCCTCGGGACAGGGGCTACCAAACTATGGCTACACCTTC.

For the CDR3, the DNA is TGTGCCAGCTCACCTACCGACAGGGGGGCATCTGGGGCCAACGTCCTGACTTTC. Translated, it gives CASSPTDRGASGANVLTF. The chain recombines TRBV18 with TRBJ2-6; 9 positions match TRBD1. This CDR3 is 18 amino acids long. The germline gives CDR1 KGHSH, CDR2 LQKENI. V was pared by 3 bases and J by 1 base, with 7 bases of the junction left unmatched.

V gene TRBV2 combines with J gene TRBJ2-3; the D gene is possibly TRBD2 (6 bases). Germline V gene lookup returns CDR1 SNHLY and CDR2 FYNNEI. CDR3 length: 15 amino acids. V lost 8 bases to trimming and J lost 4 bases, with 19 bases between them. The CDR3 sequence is CASGGGGRLADTQYF. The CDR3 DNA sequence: TGTGCCAGCGGGGGAGGAGGGCGGCTCGCAGATACGCAGTATTTT.

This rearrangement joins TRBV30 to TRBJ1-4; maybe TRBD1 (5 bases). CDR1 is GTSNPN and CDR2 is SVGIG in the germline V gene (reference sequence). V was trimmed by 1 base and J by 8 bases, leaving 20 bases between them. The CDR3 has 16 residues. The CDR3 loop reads CAWSGLLRTGREKLFF. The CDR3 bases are TGTGCCTGGAGTGGGCTTCTGCGAACAGGCCGGGAAAAACTGTTTTTT.

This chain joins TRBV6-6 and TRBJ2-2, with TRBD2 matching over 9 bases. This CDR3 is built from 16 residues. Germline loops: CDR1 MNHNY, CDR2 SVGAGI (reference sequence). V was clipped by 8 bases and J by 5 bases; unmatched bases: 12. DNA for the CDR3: TGTGCCAGCGGTCGAACCTTCGCGGGAGGGACCGGGGAGCTGTTTTTT. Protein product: CASGRTFAGGTGELFF.

CDR3 in DNA: TGTGCCAGCAGTTCCACTAATTTTGCTCAGCCCCAGCATTTT. Its protein product is CASSSTNFAQPQHF. The rearrangement joins TRBV6-6 to TRBJ1-5; D is ambiguous. Germline CDR1 is MNHNY and CDR2 is SVGAGI (reference sequence). Trimming took 4 bases from V and 6 from J, leaving 13 bases between them. There are 14 residues in the CDR3.

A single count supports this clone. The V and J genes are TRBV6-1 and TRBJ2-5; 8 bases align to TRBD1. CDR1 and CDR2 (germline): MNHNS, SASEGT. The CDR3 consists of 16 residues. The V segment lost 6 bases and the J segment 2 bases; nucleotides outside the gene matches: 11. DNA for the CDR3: TGTGCCAGCAGGGAAAATCTCAGGGGGCGGCAAGAGACCCAGTACTTC. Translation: CASRENLRGRQETQYF.

This CDR3 is CASSQGTVGWTEAFF. The CDR3 nucleotides are TGTGCCAGCAGCCAAGGGACAGTCGGGTGGACTGAAGCTTTCTTT. The chain couples TRBV3-1 (or the pseudogene TRBV3-2) to TRBJ1-1; perhaps TRBD1 as D (6 bases). Germline CDR1 reads LGHDT; CDR2 reads YNNKEL (reference sequence). Trimming cost V 1 base and J 5 bases, with 14 bases left between them. CDR3 length: 15 amino acids.

In nucleotides, the CDR3 is TGTGCCAGCAGTTCGGGGACCGGGGAGCTGTTTTTT. It translates to CASSSGTGELFF. The genes are TRBV12-3 or TRBV12-4 and TRBJ2-2; perhaps TRBD2 as D (5 bases). The germline V and J ends were trimmed by 4 bases and 5 bases, with 5 bases remaining between them. This CDR3 is 12 amino acids long.

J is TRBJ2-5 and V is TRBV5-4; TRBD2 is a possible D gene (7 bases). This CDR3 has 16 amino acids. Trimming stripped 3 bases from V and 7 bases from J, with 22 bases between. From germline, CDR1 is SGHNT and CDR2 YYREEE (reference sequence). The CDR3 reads CASSSPRGGSGLTQYF. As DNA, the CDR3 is TGTGCCAGCAGCTCCCCCAGGGGCGGGAGCGGTTTGACCCAGTACTTC.

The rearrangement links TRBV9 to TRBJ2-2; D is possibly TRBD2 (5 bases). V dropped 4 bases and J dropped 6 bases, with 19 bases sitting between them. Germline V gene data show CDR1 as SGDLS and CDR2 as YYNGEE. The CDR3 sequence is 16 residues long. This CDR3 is CASSPGGLSGPGELFF. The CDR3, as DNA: TGTGCCAGCAGCCCCGGCGGGCTATCCGGACCCGGGGAGCTGTTTTTT.

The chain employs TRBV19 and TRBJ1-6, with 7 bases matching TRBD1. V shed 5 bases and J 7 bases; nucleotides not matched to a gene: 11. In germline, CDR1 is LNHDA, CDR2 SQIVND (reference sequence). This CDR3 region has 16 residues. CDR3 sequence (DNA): TGTGCCAGTAGTGCTCTCCGGGACAGTGGGAATTCACCCCTCCACTTT. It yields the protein CASSALRDSGNSPLHF. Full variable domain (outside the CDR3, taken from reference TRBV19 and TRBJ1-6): DGGITQSPKYLFRKEGQNVTLSCEQNLNHDAMYWYRQDPGQGLRLIYYSQIVNDFQKGDIAEGYSVSREKKESFPLTVTSAQKNPTAFYLCASSALRDSGNSPLHFGNGTRLTVT.

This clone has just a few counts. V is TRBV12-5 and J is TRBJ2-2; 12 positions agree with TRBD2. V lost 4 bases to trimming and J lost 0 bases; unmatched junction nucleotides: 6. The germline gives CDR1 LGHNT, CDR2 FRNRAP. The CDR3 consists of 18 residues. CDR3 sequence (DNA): TGTGCTAGTGGTTCCGGACTAGCGGGGAAAGCGAACACCGGGGAGCTGTTTTTT. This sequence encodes CASGSGLAGKANTGELFF.

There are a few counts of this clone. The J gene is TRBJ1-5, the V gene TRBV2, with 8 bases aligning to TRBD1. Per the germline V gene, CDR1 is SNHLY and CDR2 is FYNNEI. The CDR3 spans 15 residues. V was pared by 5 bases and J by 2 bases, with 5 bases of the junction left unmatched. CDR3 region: CASSYAGQGNQPQHF. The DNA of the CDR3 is TGTGCCAGCAGTTACGCGGGACAGGGCAATCAGCCCCAGCATTTT.

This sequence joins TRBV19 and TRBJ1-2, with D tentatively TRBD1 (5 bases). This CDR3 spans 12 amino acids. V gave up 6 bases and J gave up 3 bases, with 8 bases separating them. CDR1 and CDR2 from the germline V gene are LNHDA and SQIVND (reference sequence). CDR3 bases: TGTGCCAGTAGCGACAGAGACTATGGCTACACCTTC. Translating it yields CASSDRDYGYTF.

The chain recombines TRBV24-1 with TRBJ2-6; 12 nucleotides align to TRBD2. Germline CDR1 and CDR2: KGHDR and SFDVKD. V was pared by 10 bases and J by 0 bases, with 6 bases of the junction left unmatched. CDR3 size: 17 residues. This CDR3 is CATSGTSGRSGANVLTF. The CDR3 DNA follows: TGTGCCACTAGCGGGACTAGCGGGCGCTCTGGGGCCAACGTCCTGACTTTC.

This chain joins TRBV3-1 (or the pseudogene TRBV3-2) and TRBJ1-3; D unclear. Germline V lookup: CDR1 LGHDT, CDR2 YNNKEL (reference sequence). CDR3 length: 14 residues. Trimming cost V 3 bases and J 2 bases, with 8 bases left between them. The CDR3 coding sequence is TGTGCCAGCAGCCAGATTTTAGCTGGAAACACCATATATTTT. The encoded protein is CASSQILAGNTIYF.

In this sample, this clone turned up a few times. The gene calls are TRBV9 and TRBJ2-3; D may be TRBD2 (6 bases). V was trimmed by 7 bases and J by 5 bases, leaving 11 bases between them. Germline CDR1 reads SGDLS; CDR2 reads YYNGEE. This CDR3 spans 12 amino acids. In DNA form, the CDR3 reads TGTGCCAGCGGGGAGGAGGGAGATACGCAGTATTTT. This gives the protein CASGEEGDTQYF.

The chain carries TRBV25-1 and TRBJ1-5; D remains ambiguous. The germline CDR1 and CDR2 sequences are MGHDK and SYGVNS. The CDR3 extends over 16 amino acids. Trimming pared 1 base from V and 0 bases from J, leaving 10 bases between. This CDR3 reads CASSEWGGSSNQPQHF. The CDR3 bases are TGTGCCAGCAGTGAATGGGGAGGGTCTAGCAATCAGCCCCAGCATTTT.

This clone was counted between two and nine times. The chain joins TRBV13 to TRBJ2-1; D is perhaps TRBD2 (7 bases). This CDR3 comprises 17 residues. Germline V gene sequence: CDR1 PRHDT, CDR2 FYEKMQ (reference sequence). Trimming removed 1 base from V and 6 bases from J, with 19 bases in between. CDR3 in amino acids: CASSLVGASGLRNEQFF. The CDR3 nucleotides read TGTGCCAGCAGCTTAGTGGGGGCTAGCGGATTACGCAATGAGCAGTTCTTC.

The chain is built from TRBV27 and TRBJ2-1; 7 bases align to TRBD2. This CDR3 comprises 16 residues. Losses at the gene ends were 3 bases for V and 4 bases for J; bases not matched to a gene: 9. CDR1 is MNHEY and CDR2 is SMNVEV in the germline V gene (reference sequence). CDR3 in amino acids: CASSFYRAGVYNEQFF. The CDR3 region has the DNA TGTGCCAGCAGTTTTTATCGGGCGGGGGTGTACAATGAGCAGTTCTTC.

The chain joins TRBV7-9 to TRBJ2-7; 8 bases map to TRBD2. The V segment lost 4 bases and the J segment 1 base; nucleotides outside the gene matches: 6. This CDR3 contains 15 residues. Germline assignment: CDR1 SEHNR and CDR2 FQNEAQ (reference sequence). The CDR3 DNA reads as TGTGCCAGCAGCTCGACGGGACTAGGGTCCTACGAGCAGTACTTC. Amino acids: CASSSTGLGSYEQYF.

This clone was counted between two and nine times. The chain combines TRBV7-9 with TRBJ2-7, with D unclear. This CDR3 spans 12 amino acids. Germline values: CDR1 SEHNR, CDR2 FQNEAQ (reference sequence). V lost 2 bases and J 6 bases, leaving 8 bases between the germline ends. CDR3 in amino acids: CASSLLPGEQYF. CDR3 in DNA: TGTGCCAGCAGCTTACTCCCCGGCGAGCAGTACTTC. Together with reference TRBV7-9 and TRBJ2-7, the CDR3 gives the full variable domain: DTGVSQNPRHKITKRGQNVTFRCDPISEHNRLYWYRQTLGQGPEFLTYFQNEAQLEKSRLLSDRFSAERPKGSFSTLEIQRTEQGDSAMYLCASSLLPGEQYFGPGTRLTVT.

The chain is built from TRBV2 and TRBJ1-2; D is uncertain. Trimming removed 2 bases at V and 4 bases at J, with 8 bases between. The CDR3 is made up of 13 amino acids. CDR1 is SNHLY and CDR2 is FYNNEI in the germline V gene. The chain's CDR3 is CASSESAIYGYTF. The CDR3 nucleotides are TGTGCCAGCAGTGAATCCGCTATCTATGGCTACACCTTC.

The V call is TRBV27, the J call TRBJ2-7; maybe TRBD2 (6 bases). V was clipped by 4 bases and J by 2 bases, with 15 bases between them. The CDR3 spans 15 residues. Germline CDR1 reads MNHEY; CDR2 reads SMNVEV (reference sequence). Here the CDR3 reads CASSSNREPPYEQYF. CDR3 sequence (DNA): TGTGCCAGCAGTTCGAACCGGGAGCCTCCCTACGAGCAGTACTTC.